These 20 T cell receptor beta chains share one sample of origin, sequenced in a study of shared clonotypes between healthy human individuals. Data came from immunoSEQ multiplex PCR; TCRdb stores just in-frame clones and leaves some out. The sample lists about 560,000 clones, around 76% occurring once. Sequences were obtained from PBMCs. Every receptor here comes from a woman between 35 and 50 years old in good health. Some clones in this sample may be carry-over from other donors' samples.

As concerns this clone: This may be a read error, as it is one base from a much larger clone. The chain carries TRBV4-1 and TRBJ2-2; tentatively, D is TRBD2 (6 bases). Trimming left V 0 bases short and J 4 bases short, with 15 bases between. The CDR3 runs 17 residues. The germline CDR1 and CDR2 sequences are MGHRA and YSYEKL. Here the CDR3 reads CASSQDVTGASTGELFF. CDR3 DNA sequence: TGCGCCAGCAGCCAAGATGTTACGGGAGCCAGCACCGGGGAGCTGTTTTTT.

The genes are TRBV18 and TRBJ1-2, with no clear D. Germline-derived CDR1 and CDR2 are KGHSH and LQKENI. V lost 0 bases to trimming and J lost 4 bases, with 9 bases between them. This CDR3 is built from 14 residues. The CDR3 nucleotides read TGTGCCAGCTCACCACCGTCTGGGGTCTATGGCTACACCTTC. Its protein is CASSPPSGVYGYTF. Full variable domain (remainder filled in from reference TRBV18 and TRBJ1-2): NAGVMQNPRHLVRRRGQEARLRCSPMKGHSHVYWYRQLPEEGLKFMVYLQKENIIDESGMPKERFSAEFPKEGPSILRIQQVVRGDSAAYFCASSPPSGVYGYTFGSGTRLTVV.

DNA for the CDR3: TGCAGCGTTGTGACAGGGGGCTATAATGAAAAACTGTTTTTT. This sequence encodes CSVVTGGYNEKLFF. The chain couples TRBV29-1 to TRBJ1-4; TRBD1 matches 10 bases. V gave up 4 bases and J gave up 4 bases; unmatched junction bases: 3. Germline V CDR1 and CDR2: SQVTM, ANQGSEA. CDR3 size: 14 residues. The complete variable domain, with remaining parts taken from reference TRBV29-1 and TRBJ1-4, reads SAVISQKPSRDICQRGTSLTIQCQVDSQVTMMFWYRQQPGQSLTLIATANQGSEATYESGFVIDKFPISRPNLTFSTLTVSNMSPEDSSIYLCSVVTGGYNEKLFFGSGTQLSVL.

The J gene is TRBJ2-1, the V gene TRBV6-1; D is unclear. CDR3 length equals 13 residues. Germline V gene lookup returns CDR1 MNHNS and CDR2 SASEGT. Between the trimmed V and J ends, which lost 7 bases and 4 bases, there was a span of 11 bases. The CDR3 loop is CASIHWIYNEQFF. The DNA for the CDR3 is TGTGCCAGCATTCATTGGATTTACAATGAGCAGTTCTTC.

CDR3 DNA: TGCGCCAGCAGCTTGGAAGAGAGCTCCTACAATGAGCAGTTCTTC. Its translation: CASSLEESSYNEQFF. This rearrangement joins TRBV5-1 to TRBJ2-1; D unclear. Germline V gene data show CDR1 as SGHRS and CDR2 as YFSETQ. V lost 0 bases and J lost 0, with 7 bases in between. The CDR3 spans 15 residues.

The chain couples TRBV7-2 to TRBJ1-4, with 8 bases lining up with TRBD1. The CDR3 contains 17 residues. With 5 bases clipped from V and 3 bases from J, the junction kept 11 bases outside the gene matches. The germline V gene has CDR1 SGHTA and CDR2 FQGNSA. DNA for the CDR3: TGTGCCAGCAGCCGGACAGGGTCTCCCTCATCTAATGAAAAACTGTTTTTT. Amino acids: CASSRTGSPSSNEKLFF.

The rearrangement uses TRBV5-4 and TRBJ1-3; D is uncertain. The CDR3 contains 15 residues. V lost 3 bases to trimming and J lost 4 bases, with 14 bases between them. The germline V gene encodes CDR1 SGHNT and CDR2 YYREEE (reference sequence). CDR3 sequence: CASSSGDAGGNTIYF. The CDR3 coding sequence is TGTGCCAGCAGCTCCGGGGATGCAGGAGGAAACACCATATATTTT.

The gene calls are TRBV15 and TRBJ1-5; D unresolved. CDR3 length equals 15 residues. The V and J ends lost 0 bases and 1 base respectively, with 7 bases between them. CDR1 is LNHNV and CDR2 is YYDKDF in the germline V gene (reference sequence). This chain's CDR3 is CATSREGGSNQPQHF. The CDR3 DNA is TGTGCCACCAGCAGAGAAGGAGGCAGCAATCAGCCCCAGCATTTT. Based on the CDR3 plus reference TRBV15 and TRBJ1-5, the full variable domain is DAMVIQNPRYQVTQFGKPVTLSCSQTLNHNVMYWYQQKSSQAPKLLFHYYDKDFNNEADTPDNFQSRRPNTSFCFLDIRSPGLGDTAMYLCATSREGGSNQPQHFGDGTRLSIL.

Points on this clone: Only one base separates this from a far larger clonotype, so it likely reflects a read error. The rearrangement joins TRBV11-1 to TRBJ2-1, with 11 bases lining up with TRBD2. Germline V CDR1 and CDR2: SGHAT, FQDESV (reference sequence). The CDR3 consists of 18 residues. Germline trimming cut 5 bases from V and 4 bases from J; bases unmatched to any gene: 13. The DNA of the CDR3 is TGTGCCAGCAGCCAAGATGAGGGGTTAGCGGGAGGGTACAATGAGCAGTTCTTC. Translated: CASSQDEGLAGGYNEQFF.

Concerning this clone itself: A far larger clone is one base from this, pointing to a likely read error. This chain joins TRBV6-1 and TRBJ2-4; TRBD2 matches at 8 bases. The V gene's germline CDR1 is MNHNS and CDR2 SASEGT. The V segment lost 3 bases and the J segment 1 base; nucleotides outside the gene matches: 5. CDR3 length: 16 amino acids. CDR3 sequence: CASSERGEGAKNIQYF. DNA of the CDR3: TGTGCCAGCAGTGAGCGGGGGGAAGGGGCCAAAAACATTCAGTACTTC.

The sample holds one count of this clone. The chain links TRBV5-1 to TRBJ2-7, with TRBD1 matching 10 bases. This CDR3 is built from 14 residues. J lost 6 bases, V lost 3 bases, and 6 bases had no gene match. Germline CDR1 reads SGHRS; CDR2 reads YFSETQ. CDR3 sequence reads: CASSYRDRGSEQYF. Written as DNA, the CDR3 is TGCGCCAGCAGCTACCGGGACAGGGGAAGCGAGCAGTACTTC.

This clone was counted a few times. V gene TRBV6-5 combines with J gene TRBJ2-1; perhaps TRBD1 as D (7 bases). Germline V gene sequence: CDR1 MNHEY, CDR2 SVGAGI. The CDR3 is 15 amino acids. The V end was cut by 6 bases, the J end by 4 bases, with 16 bases between. As DNA, the CDR3 is TGTGCCAGCAGCCGCGGGACAGTCCTATACAATGAGCAGTTCTTC. Protein product: CASSRGTVLYNEQFF.

This rearrangement joins TRBV19 to TRBJ2-6; 7 bases are a match to TRBD1. From germline, CDR1 is LNHDA and CDR2 SQIVND (reference sequence). V was pared by 6 bases and J by 0 bases, with 8 bases of the junction left unmatched. There are 17 residues in the CDR3. The CDR3 DNA reads as TGTGCCAGTAGCCGTGCAGGGGGTGTCTCTGGGGCCAACGTCCTGACTTTC. It specifies CASSRAGGVSGANVLTF.

The chain employs TRBV2 and TRBJ2-7; 7 bases map to TRBD1. V was pared by 9 bases and J by 2 bases, with 10 bases of the junction left unmatched. The CDR3 loop spans 14 amino acids. CDR1 SNHLY and CDR2 FYNNEI come from the germline V gene. In nucleotides, the CDR3 is TGTGCCAGTTATACAGGGGATCCTACCTACGAGCAGTACTTC. Its protein product is CASYTGDPTYEQYF.

The CDR3 protein is CASSLSPETEAFF. The CDR3 nucleotides read TGCGCCAGCAGCTTGAGCCCTGAAACGGAAGCTTTCTTT. The gene calls are TRBV5-1 and TRBJ1-1; D is uncertain. The CDR3 has 13 amino acids. From germline, CDR1 is SGHRS and CDR2 YFSETQ. The V gene lost 1 base and the J gene lost 8 bases, with 12 bases spanning the gap.

The gene calls are TRBV7-8 and TRBJ2-3, with D possibly matching TRBD1 (6 bases). Trimming left V 1 base short and J 0 bases short, with 8 bases between. Germline V gene sequence: CDR1 SGHVS, CDR2 FQNEAQ. This CDR3 contains 15 residues. The CDR3 DNA reads as TGTGCCAGCAGCTTAGTAGGGGGTAGCACAGATACGCAGTATTTT. Amino acids: CASSLVGGSTDTQYF.

Comments on this clone: A single base separates this from a much larger clone, so it may be a read error. This chain links TRBV29-1 with TRBJ1-2; D is ambiguous. There are 11 residues in the CDR3. Germline CDR1 is SQVTM and CDR2 is ANQGSEA. Here the CDR3 reads CSARDNYGFTF. CDR3 nucleotide sequence: TGCAGCGCGAGAGACAACTATGGCTTCACCTTC.

This chain uses TRBV30 with TRBJ1-2; D unresolved. The CDR3 is made up of 13 amino acids. V was trimmed by 0 bases and J by 6 bases, leaving 11 bases between them. The germline CDR1 and CDR2 sequences are GTSNPN and SVGIG (reference sequence). The CDR3 region is CAWSVRVRDGYTF. Here the CDR3 DNA reads TGTGCCTGGAGTGTCCGGGTGAGGGATGGCTACACCTTC.

This sequence joins TRBV7-9 and TRBJ2-2; D unclear. The CDR3 is 17 residues long. Germline V CDR1 and CDR2: SEHNR, FQNEAQ (reference sequence). V lost 2 bases and J 6 bases, leaving 19 bases between the germline ends. As DNA, the CDR3 is TGTGCCAGCAGCTTAATTGCAGACCCAACGTTCGCCGGGGAGCTGTTTTTT. Protein product: CASSLIADPTFAGELFF.

The chain couples TRBV19 to TRBJ1-2; D call uncertain. V gave up 2 bases and J gave up 4 bases, with 8 bases separating them. CDR3 length: 13 amino acids. Per germline, CDR1 LNHDA and CDR2 SQIVND (reference sequence). The CDR3 region is CASSIQVRYGYTF. The CDR3 DNA sequence: TGTGCCAGTAGTATACAGGTTCGCTATGGCTACACCTTC.